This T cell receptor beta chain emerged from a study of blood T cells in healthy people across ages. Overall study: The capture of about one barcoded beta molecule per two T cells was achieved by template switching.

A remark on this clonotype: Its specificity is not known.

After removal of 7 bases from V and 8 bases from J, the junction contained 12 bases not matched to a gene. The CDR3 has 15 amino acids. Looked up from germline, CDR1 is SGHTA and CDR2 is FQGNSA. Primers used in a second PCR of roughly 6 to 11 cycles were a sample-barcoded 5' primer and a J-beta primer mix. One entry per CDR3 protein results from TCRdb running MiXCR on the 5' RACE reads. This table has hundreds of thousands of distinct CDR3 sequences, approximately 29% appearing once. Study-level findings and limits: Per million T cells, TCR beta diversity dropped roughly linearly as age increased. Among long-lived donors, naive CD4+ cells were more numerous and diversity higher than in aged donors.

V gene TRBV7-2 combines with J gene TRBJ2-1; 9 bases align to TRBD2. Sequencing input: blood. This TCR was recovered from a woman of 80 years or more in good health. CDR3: CASTPGGGGAYEQFF. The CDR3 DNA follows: TGTGCCAGCACCCCGGGCGGCGGGGGGGCCTATGAGCAGTTCTTC. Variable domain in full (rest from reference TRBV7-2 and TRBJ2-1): GAGVSQSPSNKVTEKGKDVELRCDPISGHTALYWYRQSLGQGLEFLIYFQGNSAPDKSGLPSDRFSAERTGGSVSTLTIQRTQQEDSAVYLCASTPGGGGAYEQFFGPGTRLTVL.